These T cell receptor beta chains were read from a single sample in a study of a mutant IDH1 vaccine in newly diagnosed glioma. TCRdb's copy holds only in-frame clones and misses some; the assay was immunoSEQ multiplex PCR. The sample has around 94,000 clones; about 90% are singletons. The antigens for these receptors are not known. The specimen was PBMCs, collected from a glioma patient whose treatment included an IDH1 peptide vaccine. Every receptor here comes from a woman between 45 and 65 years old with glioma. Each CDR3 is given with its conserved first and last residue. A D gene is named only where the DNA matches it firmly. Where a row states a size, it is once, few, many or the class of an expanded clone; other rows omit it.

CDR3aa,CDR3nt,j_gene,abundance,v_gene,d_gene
CASSHPNGRMGYNEQFF,TGCGCCAGCAGCCACCCGAACGGGAGGATGGGGTACAATGAGCAGTTCTTC,TRBJ2-1,.,TRBV4-1,TRBD2
CASSRDGVTDTQYF,TGTGCCAGCAGCCGCGACGGAGTCACAGATACGCAGTATTTT,TRBJ2-3,.,TRBV6-6,.
CSVGGYEQFF,TGCAGCGTCGGGGGTTACGAGCAGTTCTTC,TRBJ2-1,.,TRBV29-1,.
CASSLSGRNNLFF,TGTGCCAGCAGTTTATCCGGGAGGAACAATCTGTTTTTT,TRBJ2-2,.,TRBV27,TRBD2
CAWSVGGGQYTQYF,TGTGCCTGGAGTGTAGGCGGGGGGCAGTATACGCAGTATTTT,TRBJ2-3,.,TRBV30,TRBD2
CASSQDPTIIGTYNQPQHF,TGTGCCAGCAGCCAAGATCCTACGATTATAGGGACCTACAATCAGCCCCAGCATTTT,TRBJ1-5,.,TRBV4-2,.
CASRYGARGSYEQYF,TGTGCCAGCAGATATGGGGCCAGGGGGTCCTACGAGCAGTACTTC,TRBJ2-7,.,TRBV27,TRBD1
CASSSGSTGELFF,TGTGCCAGCAGTAGCGGGAGCACCGGGGAGCTGTTTTTT,TRBJ2-2,.,TRBV6-4,TRBD2
CAWGQGIPTEQYF,TGTGCCTGGGGACAGGGGATACCCACTGAGCAGTACTTC,TRBJ2-5,.,TRBV30,TRBD1
CASSLGQGIDGTDTQYF,TGTGCCAGCAGCTTAGGACAGGGGATTGATGGCACAGATACGCAGTATTTT,TRBJ2-3,.,TRBV7-9,TRBD1
CASSYSQGNKETQYF,TGTGCCAGCAGTTACAGCCAGGGCAATAAAGAGACCCAGTACTTC,TRBJ2-5,.,TRBV6-5,.
CASSYQTNTEAFF,TGTGCCAGCAGTTACCAGACGAACACTGAAGCTTTCTTT,TRBJ1-1,.,TRBV6-5,.
CASSLAVRAGGGEQYF,TGCGCCAGCAGCTTGGCCGTTCGAGCGGGAGGGGGCGAGCAGTACTTC,TRBJ2-7,once,TRBV5-1,TRBD2
CASSTLGRNYGYTF,TGTGCCAGCAGTACCCTCGGGCGTAACTATGGCTACACCTTC,TRBJ1-2,few,TRBV28,.
CASSVDFGTGNTGELFF,TGCGCCAGCAGCGTCGACTTTGGGACAGGGAACACCGGGGAGCTGTTTTTT,TRBJ2-2,.,TRBV5-1,TRBD1
CASSLDPGPGNTIYF,TGTGCCAGCAGCCTAGACCCGGGTCCTGGAAACACCATATATTTT,TRBJ1-3,.,TRBV9,.
CASSRTGSGSEAFF,TGTGCCAGCAGCAGGACAGGGTCCGGCTCTGAAGCTTTCTTT,TRBJ1-1,once,TRBV13,TRBD1
CAWSVFRDGGNSPLHF,TGTGCCTGGAGTGTGTTCAGGGACGGCGGTAATTCACCCCTCCACTTT,TRBJ1-6,.,TRBV30,.
CASSLARGRLGAGANVLTF,TGTGCCAGCAGCTTAGCGAGGGGCCGTTTGGGTGCTGGGGCCAACGTCCTGACTTTC,TRBJ2-6,once,TRBV7-6,.
CASSVMGPTSQANIQYF,TGTGCCAGCTCCGTAATGGGGCCAACTTCCCAGGCGAACATTCAGTACTTC,TRBJ2-4,.,TRBV18,.
CASSIRQGIGEKLFF,TGTGCCAGTAGTATCAGACAGGGGATCGGTGAAAAACTGTTTTTT,TRBJ1-4,.,TRBV19,TRBD1
CAWSSGSSDTQYF,TGTGCCTGGAGTAGCGGGAGCTCGGATACGCAGTATTTT,TRBJ2-3,.,TRBV30,TRBD2
CASSRGEQQFF,TGTGCCAGCAGCCGCGGAGAGCAGCAGTTCTTC,TRBJ2-1,.,TRBV5-6,.
CASSLTREGWETQYF,TGTGCCAGCAGTTTAACGAGGGAGGGTTGGGAGACCCAGTACTTC,TRBJ2-5,.,TRBV27,TRBD2
CASKPPMDRARGEAFF,TGCGCCAGCAAACCCCCAATGGACAGGGCCAGAGGTGAAGCTTTCTTT,TRBJ1-1,.,TRBV10-2,TRBD1
CASSYVRLGTQYF,TGTGCCAGCAGTTACGTCCGCCTCGGTACGCAGTATTTT,TRBJ2-3,.,TRBV6-5,.
CASSLDGGPTDTQYF,TGTGCTAGCAGCTTAGATGGGGGCCCCACAGATACGCAGTATTTT,TRBJ2-3,.,TRBV7-7,.
CASRPRRGDGYTF,TGTGCCAGCAGACCCAGGAGGGGTGATGGCTACACCTTC,TRBJ1-2,once,TRBV28,.
CSGQGATEAFF,TGCAGTGGGCAGGGGGCGACTGAAGCTTTCTTT,TRBJ1-1,.,TRBV20-1,TRBD1
CASSSAAGDTEAFF,TGTGCCAGCAGCTCCGCGGCGGGGGACACTGAAGCTTTCTTT,TRBJ1-1,.,TRBV7-9,.
CASSQDAYIQYF,TGTGCCAGCAGCCAAGATGCGTACATTCAGTACTTC,TRBJ2-4,.,TRBV4-2,.
CASSLLLASTDTQYF,TGTGCCAGCAGCCTACTGCTGGCTAGCACAGATACGCAGTATTTT,TRBJ2-3,.,TRBV14,.
CASSPLFTGEYNEQFF,TGTGCCAGCAGCCCTCTATTTACGGGGGAGTACAATGAGCAGTTCTTC,TRBJ2-1,.,TRBV7-9,.
CASSLSVRGSYEQYF,TGTGCCAGCAGTTTATCAGTCAGGGGCTCCTACGAGCAGTACTTC,TRBJ2-7,.,TRBV28,.
CATRRTGAGTGELFF,TGTGCCACCAGGAGGACAGGGGCGGGCACCGGGGAGCTGTTTTTT,TRBJ2-2,once,TRBV15,TRBD1
CASSSRQSNYEQYF,TGTGCCAGCAGCTCTAGACAGTCCAACTACGAGCAGTACTTC,TRBJ2-7,.,TRBV7-2,.
CSVGQYSNQPQHF,TGCAGCGTCGGACAGTATAGCAATCAGCCCCAGCATTTT,TRBJ1-5,.,TRBV29-1,.
CASSVGLAGGGELFF,TGTGCCAGCAGTGTCGGACTAGCCGGCGGCGGGGAGCTGTTTTTT,TRBJ2-2,once,TRBV2,TRBD2
CASSKRKGLGGELFF,TGTGCCAGCAGCAAACGAAAGGGACTGGGCGGGGAGCTGTTTTTT,TRBJ2-2,.,TRBV21-1,.
CASSSDTHSYEQYF,TGTGCCAGCAGCTCCGACACACACTCCTACGAGCAGTACTTC,TRBJ2-7,.,TRBV7-6,.
CAISDFQGFSEAFF,TGTGCCATCAGTGATTTTCAGGGGTTCTCTGAAGCTTTCTTT,TRBJ1-1,.,TRBV10-3,.
CASSFNGDSPLHF,TGTGCCAGCAGCTTTAACGGGGATTCACCCCTCCACTTT,TRBJ1-6,.,TRBV7-8,.
CASSSGLAGGMGGGQFF,TGTGCCAGCAGCTCAGGACTAGCGGGAGGTATGGGGGGAGGGCAGTTCTTC,TRBJ2-1,.,TRBV5-4,TRBD2
CASSPRGGLSYEQYF,TGTGCCAGCAGCCCACGGGGGGGACTTAGCTACGAGCAGTACTTC,TRBJ2-7,.,TRBV9,TRBD2
CASVPRTSGRGEQYF,TGTGCCAGCGTCCCCAGGACTAGCGGGAGGGGTGAGCAGTACTTC,TRBJ2-7,once,TRBV6-1,TRBD2
CASSGREVYEQYF,TGCGCCAGCAGTGGGAGGGAGGTATACGAGCAGTACTTC,TRBJ2-7,once,TRBV10-2,.
CASSKTSGRYTGELFF,TGTGCCAGTAGTAAGACTAGCGGGAGGTACACCGGGGAGCTGTTTTTT,TRBJ2-2,.,TRBV19,TRBD2
CASSRGLAGVYEQYF,TGTGCCAGCAGCCGGGGACTAGCGGGAGTGTACGAGCAGTACTTC,TRBJ2-7,.,TRBV6-5,TRBD2
CASSQLAGSLYEQYF,TGTGCCAGCAGTCAACTAGCGGGTAGCTTATACGAGCAGTACTTC,TRBJ2-7,.,TRBV6-5,TRBD2
CASSLGLRSTYEQYF,TGTGCCAGCAGCTTAGGGTTGCGGAGCACCTACGAGCAGTACTTC,TRBJ2-7,.,TRBV11-3,.
CASTSSGHGNEQFF,TGTGCCAGCACCAGTTCGGGGCACGGCAATGAGCAGTTCTTC,TRBJ2-1,.,TRBV9,.
CASSYRAGNQPQHF,TGTGCCAGCAGTTACAGGGCGGGCAATCAGCCCCAGCATTTT,TRBJ1-5,once,TRBV27,.
CASSTPYRDTQYF,TGTGCCAGCAGCACCCCCTACAGGGATACGCAGTATTTT,TRBJ2-3,.,TRBV7-2,.
CASSATRWNNEQFF,TGTGCCAGCAGCGCGACTAGATGGAACAATGAGCAGTTCTTC,TRBJ2-1,.,TRBV9,.
CASSPQRLAGSTDTQYF,TGTGCCAGCAGCCCGCAACGACTAGCGGGGTCCACAGATACGCAGTATTTT,TRBJ2-3,.,TRBV7-3,TRBD2
CASIPAGGGYEQYF,TGTGCCAGCATCCCTGCTGGGGGGGGGTACGAGCAGTACTTC,TRBJ2-7,.,TRBV27,TRBD2
CASTTGGAPQETQYF,TGCGCCAGCACGACAGGGGGCGCCCCCCAAGAGACCCAGTACTTC,TRBJ2-5,.,TRBV5-1,TRBD1
CASSESGESNTGELFF,TGCGCCAGCAGTGAGTCCGGGGAGTCGAACACCGGGGAGCTGTTTTTT,TRBJ2-2,once,TRBV10-1,.